Here is one T cell receptor (beta chain) with its context. Its antigen is unidentified. This clone may be a read error of a much larger clone one base away. This specimen belongs to a study of CD8 T cells in ankylosing spondylitis. Findings of the study overall: In the blood and synovial fluid of reactive arthritis, some motif variants had been previously reported. There was a TCR beta motif, made of 7 or 8 highly homologous variants, that appeared characteristic of ankylosing spondylitis blood. Significant enrichment of disease-linked clones was reportedly seen in matched ankylosing spondylitis synovial fluid.

Library preparation for TCR beta used quantitative 5'-RACE with molecular barcodes. TCRdb reprocessed the 5' RACE reads via MiXCR and lists one record per CDR3 protein. Of approximately 250,000 distinct CDR3 sequences listed, roughly a quarter are singletons. Germline assignment: CDR1 SQVTM and CDR2 ANQGSEA. The CDR3 totals 13 residues. Source material: blood, either unsorted or a sorted T cell fraction (not recorded which). The chain links TRBV29-1 to TRBJ2-4; D gene ambiguous. The TCR sequence derives from a male donor with ankylosing spondylitis or in good health (not recorded which). The CDR3 reads CSVVGILKNILYF. The CDR3 region has the DNA TGCAGCGTTGTGGGGATCCTTAAAAACATTCTGTACTTC.